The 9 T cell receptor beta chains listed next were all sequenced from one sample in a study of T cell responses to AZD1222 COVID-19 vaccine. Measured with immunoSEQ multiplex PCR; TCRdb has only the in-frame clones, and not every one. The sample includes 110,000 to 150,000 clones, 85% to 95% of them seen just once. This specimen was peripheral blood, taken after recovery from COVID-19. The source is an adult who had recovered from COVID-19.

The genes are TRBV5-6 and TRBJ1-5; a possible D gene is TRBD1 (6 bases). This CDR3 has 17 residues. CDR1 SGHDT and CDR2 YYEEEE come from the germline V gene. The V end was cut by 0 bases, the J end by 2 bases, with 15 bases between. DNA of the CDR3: TGTGCCAGCAGCTTGGGGGGACACCTAATGGGCAATCAGCCCCAGCATTTT. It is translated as CASSLGGHLMGNQPQHF.

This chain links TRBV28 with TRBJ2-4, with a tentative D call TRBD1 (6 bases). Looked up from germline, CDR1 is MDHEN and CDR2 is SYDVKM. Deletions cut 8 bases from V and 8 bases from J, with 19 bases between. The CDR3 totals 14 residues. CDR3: CASGQGTPPHIQYF. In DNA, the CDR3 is TGTGCCAGCGGCCAGGGGACCCCTCCGCACATTCAGTACTTC.

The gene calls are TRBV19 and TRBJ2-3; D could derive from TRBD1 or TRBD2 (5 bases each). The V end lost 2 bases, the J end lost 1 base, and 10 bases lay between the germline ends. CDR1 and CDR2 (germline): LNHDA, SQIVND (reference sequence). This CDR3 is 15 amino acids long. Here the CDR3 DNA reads TGTGCCAGTAGTATACCGGGGCTCGGCACAGATACGCAGTATTTT. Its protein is CASSIPGLGTDTQYF.

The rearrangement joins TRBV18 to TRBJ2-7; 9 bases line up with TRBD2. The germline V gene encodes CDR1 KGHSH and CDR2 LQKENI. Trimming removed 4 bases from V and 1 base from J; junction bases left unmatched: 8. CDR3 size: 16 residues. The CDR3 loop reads CASSLSSGDFSYEQYF. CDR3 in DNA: TGTGCCAGCTCACTATCTAGCGGGGACTTTTCCTACGAGCAGTACTTC.

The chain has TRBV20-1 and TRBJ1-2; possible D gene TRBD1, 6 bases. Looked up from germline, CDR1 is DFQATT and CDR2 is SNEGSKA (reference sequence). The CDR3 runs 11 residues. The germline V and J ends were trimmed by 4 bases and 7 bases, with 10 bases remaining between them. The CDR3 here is CSATTQGGYTF. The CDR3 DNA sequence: TGCAGTGCTACAACACAGGGTGGCTACACCTTC.

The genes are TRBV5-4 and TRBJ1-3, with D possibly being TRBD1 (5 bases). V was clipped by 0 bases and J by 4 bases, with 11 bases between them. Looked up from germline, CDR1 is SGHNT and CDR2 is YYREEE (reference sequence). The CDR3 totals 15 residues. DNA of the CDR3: TGTGCCAGCAGCTTGGGGGGCCGCCACGGAAACACCATATATTTT. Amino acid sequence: CASSLGGRHGNTIYF.

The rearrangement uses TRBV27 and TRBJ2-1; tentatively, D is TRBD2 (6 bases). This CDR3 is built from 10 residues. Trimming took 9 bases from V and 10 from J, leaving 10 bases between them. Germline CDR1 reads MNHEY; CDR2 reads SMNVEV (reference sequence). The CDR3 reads CARPAGEQFF. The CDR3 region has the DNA TGTGCCAGGCCAGCGGGCGAGCAGTTCTTC.

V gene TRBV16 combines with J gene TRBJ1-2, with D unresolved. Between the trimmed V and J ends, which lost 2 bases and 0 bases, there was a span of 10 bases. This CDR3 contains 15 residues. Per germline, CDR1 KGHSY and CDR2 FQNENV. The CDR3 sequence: CASSQVAYSNYGYTF. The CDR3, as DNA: TGTGCCAGCAGCCAAGTGGCTTATTCTAACTATGGCTACACCTTC.

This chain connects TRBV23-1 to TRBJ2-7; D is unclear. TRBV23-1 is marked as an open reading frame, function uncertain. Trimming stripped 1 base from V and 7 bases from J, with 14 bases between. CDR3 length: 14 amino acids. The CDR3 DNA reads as TGCGCCAGCAGTCAATACGCAGGTATACGAGAGCAGTACTTC. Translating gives CASSQYAGIREQYF.